This T cell receptor (beta chain) was retrieved from a study of T cells in Graves' hyperthyroidism and ophthalmopathy. Study findings and constraints: Within blood appeared most thyroid clonotypes that had expanded above 0.001.

The CDR3 sequence is 16 residues long. The V gene's germline CDR1 is SGHAT and CDR2 FQNNGV. Comment on this clonotype: What it recognizes is unknown. A much more abundant neighbour one base away suggests this may be a read error.

Amplified TCR beta CDR3 regions came from RNA transcripts. The HTBI primer set was used in a first-round RT-PCR of the TCR CDR3. MiXCR, applied by TCRdb to the multiplex PCR reads, yields one record per CDR3 protein. The table has some 620,000 distinct CDR3 sequences, 15% to 20% seen once. This rearrangement joins TRBV11-2 to TRBJ2-2; no clear D gene. Sequencing used blood. This receptor was identified in a woman aged 25 to 45 with Graves' hyperthyroidism. The CDR3 here is CANSKDGVVNTGELFF. The CDR3 nucleotides read TGTGCCAACAGCAAGGACGGAGTAGTAAACACCGGGGAGCTGTTTTTT.